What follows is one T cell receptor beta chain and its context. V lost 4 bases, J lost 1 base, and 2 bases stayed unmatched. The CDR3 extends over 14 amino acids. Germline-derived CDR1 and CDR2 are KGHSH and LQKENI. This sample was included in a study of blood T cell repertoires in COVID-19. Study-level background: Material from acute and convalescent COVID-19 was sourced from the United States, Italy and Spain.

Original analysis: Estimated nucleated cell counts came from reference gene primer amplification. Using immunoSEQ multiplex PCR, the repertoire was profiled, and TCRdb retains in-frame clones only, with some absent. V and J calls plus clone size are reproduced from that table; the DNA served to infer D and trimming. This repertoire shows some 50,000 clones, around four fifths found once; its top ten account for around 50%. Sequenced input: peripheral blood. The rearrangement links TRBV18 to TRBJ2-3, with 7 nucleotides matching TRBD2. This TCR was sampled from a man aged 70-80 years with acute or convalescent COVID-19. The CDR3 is CASSRSGGTDTQYF. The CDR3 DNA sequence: TGTGCCAGCTCACGAAGCGGGGGCACAGATACGCAGTATTTT.